The TCR beta chain under discussion was sequenced for a study of T cell responses to AZD1222 COVID-19 vaccine. Findings of the study overall: Two doses of AZD1222 preceded a rise in Spike-specific TCR breadth and depth. Regions left unmutated in variants are reportedly the target of nearly half of spike-specific TCRs. CD4 TCRs associated with vaccination spanned spike, dominating at 160-218 and 743-854. Repertoire sampling occurred only after the peak T cell response.

Trimming at V came to 4 bases and at J to 2 bases, leaving 7 bases not matched to a gene. The CDR3 extends over 15 amino acids. Germline values: CDR1 KGHSH, CDR2 LQKENI. Clones were read by immunoSEQ multiplex PCR, and TCRdb kept only the in-frame ones, dropping some. Of 150,000 to 200,000 clones in the sample, about 90% were seen once. About this clone itself: The antigen is unknown.

The chain couples TRBV18 to TRBJ2-7; 8 bases align to TRBD1. This receptor was obtained from an adult in good health. The starting material was peripheral blood, obtained on day 0 of MenACWY control vaccination. CDR3 region: CASSRGQEKTYEQYF. In DNA, the CDR3 is TGTGCCAGCTCACGGGGACAGGAGAAAACCTACGAGCAGTACTTC.